This T cell receptor beta chain was obtained from a study of PD-1 blockade in mismatch repair-deficient tumors. Every patient had mismatch repair deficiency by PCR or immunohistochemistry. TCR sequencing covered a few patients who responded to pembrolizumab. TCRdb's table, derived via immunoSEQ multiplex PCR, lists solely in-frame clones and lacks some. The sample has about 130,000 clones, about nine tenths seen once; the top ten hold around 11%. Germline V CDR1 and CDR2: MGHRA, YSYEKL. The CDR3 length is 14 residues. V dropped 7 bases and J dropped 0 bases, with 13 bases sitting between them. The receptor was isolated from an adult with mismatch repair-deficient cancer. The rearrangement links TRBV4-1 to TRBJ2-7; D is unclear. The specimen was peripheral blood, collected about 17 months after starting pembrolizumab. This chain's CDR3 is CASTPGGASYEQYF. For the CDR3, the DNA is TGCGCCAGCACCCCTGGCGGAGCCTCCTACGAGCAGTACTTC.